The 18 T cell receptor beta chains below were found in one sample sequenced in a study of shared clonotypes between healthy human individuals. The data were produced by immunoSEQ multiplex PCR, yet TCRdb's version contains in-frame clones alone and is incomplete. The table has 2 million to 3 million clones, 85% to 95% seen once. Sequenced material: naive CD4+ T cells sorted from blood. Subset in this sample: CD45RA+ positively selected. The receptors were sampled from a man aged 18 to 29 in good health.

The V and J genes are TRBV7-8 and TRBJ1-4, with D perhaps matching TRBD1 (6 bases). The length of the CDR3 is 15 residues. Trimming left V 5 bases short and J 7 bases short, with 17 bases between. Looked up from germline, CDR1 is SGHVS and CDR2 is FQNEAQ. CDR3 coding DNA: TGTGCCAGCAGCCCAGGGTCACAAGGGGGTGAAAAACTGTTTTTT. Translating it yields CASSPGSQGGEKLFF. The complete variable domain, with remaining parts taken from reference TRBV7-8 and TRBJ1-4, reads GAGVSQSPRYKVAKRGQDVALRCDPISGHVSLFWYQQALGQGPEFLTYFQNEAQLDKSGLPSDRFFAERPEGSVSTLKIQRTQQEDSAVYLCASSPGSQGGEKLFFGSGTQLSVL.

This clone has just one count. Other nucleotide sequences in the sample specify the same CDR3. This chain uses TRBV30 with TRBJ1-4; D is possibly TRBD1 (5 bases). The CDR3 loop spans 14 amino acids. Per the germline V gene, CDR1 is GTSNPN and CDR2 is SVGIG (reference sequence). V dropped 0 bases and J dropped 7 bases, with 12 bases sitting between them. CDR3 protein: CAWSVGQGGEKLFF. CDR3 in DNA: TGTGCCTGGAGTGTAGGTCAGGGTGGTGAAAAACTGTTTTTT.

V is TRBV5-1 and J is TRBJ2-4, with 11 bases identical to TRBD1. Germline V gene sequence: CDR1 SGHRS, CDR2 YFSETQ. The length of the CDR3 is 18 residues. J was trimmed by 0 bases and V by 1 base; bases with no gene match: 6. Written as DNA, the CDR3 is TGCGCCAGCAGCTTGCCCGGGACAGGGGGGATAGCCAAAAACATTCAGTACTTC. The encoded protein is CASSLPGTGGIAKNIQYF. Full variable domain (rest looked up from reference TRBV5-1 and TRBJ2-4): KAGVTQTPRYLIKTRGQQVTLSCSPISGHRSVSWYQQTPGQGLQFLFEYFSETQRNKGNFPGRFSGRQFSNSRSEMNVSTLELGDSALYLCASSLPGTGGIAKNIQYFGAGTRLSVL.

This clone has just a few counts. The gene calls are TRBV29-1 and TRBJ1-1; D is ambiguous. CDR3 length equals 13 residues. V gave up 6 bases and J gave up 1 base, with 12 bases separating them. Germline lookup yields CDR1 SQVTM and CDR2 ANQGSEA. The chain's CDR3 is CSVLGSGNTEAFF. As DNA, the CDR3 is TGCAGCGTACTTGGTTCGGGGAACACTGAAGCTTTCTTT.

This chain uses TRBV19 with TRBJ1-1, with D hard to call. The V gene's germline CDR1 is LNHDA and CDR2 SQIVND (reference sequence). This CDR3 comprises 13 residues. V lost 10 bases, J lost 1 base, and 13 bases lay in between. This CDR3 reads CATSTVPNTEAFF. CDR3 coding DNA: TGTGCCACCTCCACGGTTCCGAACACTGAAGCTTTCTTT.

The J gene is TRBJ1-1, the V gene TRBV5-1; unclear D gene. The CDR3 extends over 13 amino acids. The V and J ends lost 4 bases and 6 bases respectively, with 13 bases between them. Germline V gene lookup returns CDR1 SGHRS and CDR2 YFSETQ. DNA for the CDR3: TGCGCCAGCAGCCACTCCATCCCGGCTGAAGCTTTCTTT. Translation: CASSHSIPAEAFF.

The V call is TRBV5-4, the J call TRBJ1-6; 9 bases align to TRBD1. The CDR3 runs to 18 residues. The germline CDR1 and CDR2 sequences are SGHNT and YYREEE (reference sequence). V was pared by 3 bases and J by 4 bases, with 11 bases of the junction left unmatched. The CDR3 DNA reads TGTGCCAGCAGCTGGGACGGGCGGACAGGGGTATATAATTCACCCCTCCACTTT. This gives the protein CASSWDGRTGVYNSPLHF.

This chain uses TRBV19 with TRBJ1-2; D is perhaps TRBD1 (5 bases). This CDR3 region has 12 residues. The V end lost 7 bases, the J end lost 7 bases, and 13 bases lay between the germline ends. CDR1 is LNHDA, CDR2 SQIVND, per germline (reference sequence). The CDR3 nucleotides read TGTGCCAGTATGGGGCAGGGCAGTGGCTACACCTTC. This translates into CASMGQGSGYTF.

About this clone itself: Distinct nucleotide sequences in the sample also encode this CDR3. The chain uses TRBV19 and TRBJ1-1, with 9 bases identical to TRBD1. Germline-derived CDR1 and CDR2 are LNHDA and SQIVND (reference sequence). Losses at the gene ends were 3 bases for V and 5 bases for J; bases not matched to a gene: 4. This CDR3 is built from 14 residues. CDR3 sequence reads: CASSIDRGGTEAFF. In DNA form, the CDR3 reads TGTGCCAGTAGTATCGACAGGGGGGGGACTGAAGCTTTCTTT.

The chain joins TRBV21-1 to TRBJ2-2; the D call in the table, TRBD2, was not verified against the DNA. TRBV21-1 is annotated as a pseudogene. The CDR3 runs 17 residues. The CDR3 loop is CASSKSQEGGGTGELFF. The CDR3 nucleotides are TGTGCCAGCAGCAAATCGCAGGAGGGTGGAGGCACCGGGGAGCTGTTTTTT.

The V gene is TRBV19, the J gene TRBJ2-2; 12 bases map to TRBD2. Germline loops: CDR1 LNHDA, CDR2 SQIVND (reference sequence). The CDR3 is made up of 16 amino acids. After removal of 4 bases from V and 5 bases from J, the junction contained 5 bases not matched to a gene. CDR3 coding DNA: TGTGCCAGTAGTACCCGACTAGCGGGAGCTACCGGGGAGCTGTTTTTT. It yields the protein CASSTRLAGATGELFF.

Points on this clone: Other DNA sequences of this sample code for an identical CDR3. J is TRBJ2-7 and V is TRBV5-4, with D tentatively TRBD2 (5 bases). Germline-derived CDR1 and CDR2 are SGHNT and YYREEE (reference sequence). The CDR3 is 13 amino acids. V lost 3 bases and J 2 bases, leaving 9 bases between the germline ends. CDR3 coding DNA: TGTGCCAGCAGCTCCCCCGGGACCTACGAGCAGTACTTC. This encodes CASSSPGTYEQYF.

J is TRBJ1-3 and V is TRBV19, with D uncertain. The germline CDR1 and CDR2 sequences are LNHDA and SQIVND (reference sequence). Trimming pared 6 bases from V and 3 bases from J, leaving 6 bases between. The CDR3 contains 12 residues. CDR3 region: CASSFNGNTIYF. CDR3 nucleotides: TGTGCCAGTAGCTTTAATGGAAACACCATATATTTT.

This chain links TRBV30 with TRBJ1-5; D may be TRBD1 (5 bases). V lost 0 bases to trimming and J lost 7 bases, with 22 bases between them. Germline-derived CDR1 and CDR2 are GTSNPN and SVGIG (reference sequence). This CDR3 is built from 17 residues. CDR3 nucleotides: TGTGCCTGGAGTGTACACCGGGACGGGAGGGCGGGACAGCCCCAGCATTTT. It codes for CAWSVHRDGRAGQPQHF.

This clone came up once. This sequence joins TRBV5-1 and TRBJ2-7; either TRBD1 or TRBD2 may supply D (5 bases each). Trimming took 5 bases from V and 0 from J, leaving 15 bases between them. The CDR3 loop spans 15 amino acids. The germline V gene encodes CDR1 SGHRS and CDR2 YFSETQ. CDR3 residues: CASRGRTESSYEQYF. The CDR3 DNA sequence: TGCGCCAGCAGGGGACGGACCGAGAGCTCCTACGAGCAGTACTTC.

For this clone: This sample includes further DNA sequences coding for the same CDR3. CDR3 nucleotides: TGTGCCAGCAGTTACTCGACTAGCGGGAGCTACGAGCAGTACTTC. Protein: CASSYSTSGSYEQYF. The chain recombines TRBV6-6 with TRBJ2-7, with 12 bases matching TRBD2. V was clipped by 0 bases and J by 3 bases; unmatched bases: 0. The CDR3 extends over 15 amino acids. CDR1 MNHNY and CDR2 SVGAGI come from the germline V gene (reference sequence).

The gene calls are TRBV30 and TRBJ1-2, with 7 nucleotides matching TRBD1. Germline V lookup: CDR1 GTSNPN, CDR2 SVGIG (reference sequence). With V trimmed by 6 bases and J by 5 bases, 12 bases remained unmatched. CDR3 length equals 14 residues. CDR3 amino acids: CACPWGRGNYGYTF. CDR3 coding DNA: TGTGCCTGCCCCTGGGGCAGGGGGAATTATGGCTACACCTTC.

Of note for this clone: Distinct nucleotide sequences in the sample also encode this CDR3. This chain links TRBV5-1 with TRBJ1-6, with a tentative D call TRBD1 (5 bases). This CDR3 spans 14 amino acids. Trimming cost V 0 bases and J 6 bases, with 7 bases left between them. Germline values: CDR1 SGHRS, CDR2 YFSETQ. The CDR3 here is CASSLGDGNSPLHF. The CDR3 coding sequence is TGCGCCAGCAGCTTGGGGGACGGTAATTCACCCCTCCACTTT.